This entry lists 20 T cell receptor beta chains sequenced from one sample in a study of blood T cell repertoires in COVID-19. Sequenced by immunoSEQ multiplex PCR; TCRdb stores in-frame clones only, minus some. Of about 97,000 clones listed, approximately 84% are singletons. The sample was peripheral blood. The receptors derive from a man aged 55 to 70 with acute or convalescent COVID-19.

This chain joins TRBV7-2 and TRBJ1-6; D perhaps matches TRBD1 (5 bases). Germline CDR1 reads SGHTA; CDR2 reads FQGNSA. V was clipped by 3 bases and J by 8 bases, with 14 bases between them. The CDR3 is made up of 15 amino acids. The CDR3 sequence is CASSFGTLWDSPLHF. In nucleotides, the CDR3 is TGTGCCAGCAGCTTTGGGACTTTATGGGATTCACCCCTCCACTTT.

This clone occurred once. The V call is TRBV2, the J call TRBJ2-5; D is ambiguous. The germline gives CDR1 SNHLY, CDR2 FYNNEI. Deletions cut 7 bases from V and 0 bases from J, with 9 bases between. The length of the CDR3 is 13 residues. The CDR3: CASNTGNQETQYF. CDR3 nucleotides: TGTGCCAGCAACACGGGTAACCAAGAGACCCAGTACTTC.

The CDR3 spells CASSFHSIGSPLHF. The CDR3 DNA reads TGTGCCAGCAGTTTCCACTCTATCGGTTCACCCCTCCACTTT. This rearrangement joins TRBV27 to TRBJ1-6, with D unresolved. CDR3 length: 14 amino acids. Per the germline V gene, CDR1 is MNHEY and CDR2 is SMNVEV (reference sequence). V was trimmed by 3 bases and J by 9 bases, leaving 12 bases between them.

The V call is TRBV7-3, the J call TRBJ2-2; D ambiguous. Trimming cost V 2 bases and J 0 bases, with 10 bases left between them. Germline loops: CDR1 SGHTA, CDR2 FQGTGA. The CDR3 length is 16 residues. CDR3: CASSLSSGANTGELFF. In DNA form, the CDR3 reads TGTGCCAGCAGCTTATCTTCGGGTGCGAACACCGGGGAGCTGTTTTTT.

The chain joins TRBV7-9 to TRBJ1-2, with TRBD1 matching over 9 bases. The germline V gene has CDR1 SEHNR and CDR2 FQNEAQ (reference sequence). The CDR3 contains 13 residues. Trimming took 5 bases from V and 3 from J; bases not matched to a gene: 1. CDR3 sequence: CASSRQGDYGYTF. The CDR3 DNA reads TGTGCCAGCAGCCGACAGGGGGACTATGGCTACACCTTC.

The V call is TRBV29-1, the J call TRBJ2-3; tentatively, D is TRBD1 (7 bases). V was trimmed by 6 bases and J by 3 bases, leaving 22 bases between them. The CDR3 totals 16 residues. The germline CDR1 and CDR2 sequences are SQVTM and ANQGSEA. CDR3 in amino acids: CSVEGGRGFGTDTQYF. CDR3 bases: TGCAGCGTGGAGGGTGGCAGGGGGTTTGGGACAGATACGCAGTATTTT.

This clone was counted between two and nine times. CDR3 DNA sequence: TGTGCCAGCAGTGAAAGGGGACAGGGGGTCGCCGGGGAGCTGTTTTTT. Translating it yields CASSERGQGVAGELFF. V gene TRBV6-1 combines with J gene TRBJ2-2; 11 bases agree with TRBD1. This CDR3 contains 16 residues. V lost 2 bases to trimming and J lost 6 bases; unmatched junction nucleotides: 5. Germline CDR1 MNHNS, CDR2 SASEGT.

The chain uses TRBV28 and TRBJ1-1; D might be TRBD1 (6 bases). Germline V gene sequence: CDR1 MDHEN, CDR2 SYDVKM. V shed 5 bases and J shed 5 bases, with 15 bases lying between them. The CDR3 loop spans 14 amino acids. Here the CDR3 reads CASSGTGSGTEAFF. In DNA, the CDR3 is TGTGCCAGCAGTGGAACAGGGAGTGGGACTGAAGCTTTCTTT.

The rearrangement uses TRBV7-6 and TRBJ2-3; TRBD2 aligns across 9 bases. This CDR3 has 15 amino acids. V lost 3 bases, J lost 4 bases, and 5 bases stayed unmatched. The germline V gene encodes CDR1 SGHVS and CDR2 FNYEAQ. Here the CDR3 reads CASSFSGSSADTQYF. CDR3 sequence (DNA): TGTGCCAGCAGCTTTAGCGGGAGTTCGGCAGATACGCAGTATTTT.

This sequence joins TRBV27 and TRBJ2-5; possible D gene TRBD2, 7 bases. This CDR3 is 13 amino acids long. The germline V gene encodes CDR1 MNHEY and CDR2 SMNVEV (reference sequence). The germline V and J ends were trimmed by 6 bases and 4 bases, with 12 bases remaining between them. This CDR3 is CASSRAGAETQYF. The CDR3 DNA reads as TGTGCCAGCAGCCGGGCGGGGGCAGAGACCCAGTACTTC.

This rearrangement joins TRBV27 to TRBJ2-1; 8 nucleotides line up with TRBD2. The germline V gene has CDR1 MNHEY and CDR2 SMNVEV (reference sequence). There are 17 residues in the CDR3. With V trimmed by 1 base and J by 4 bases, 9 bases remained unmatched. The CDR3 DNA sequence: TGTGCCAGCAGTTTATTTCAAGGGGCGGGGGGATACAATGAGCAGTTCTTC. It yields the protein CASSLFQGAGGYNEQFF.

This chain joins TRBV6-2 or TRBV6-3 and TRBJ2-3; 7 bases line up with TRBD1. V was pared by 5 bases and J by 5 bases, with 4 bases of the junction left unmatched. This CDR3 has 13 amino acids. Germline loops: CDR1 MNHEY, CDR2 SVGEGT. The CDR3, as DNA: TGTGCCAGCAGTCAACAGGGGTTAGATACGCAGTATTTT. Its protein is CASSQQGLDTQYF.

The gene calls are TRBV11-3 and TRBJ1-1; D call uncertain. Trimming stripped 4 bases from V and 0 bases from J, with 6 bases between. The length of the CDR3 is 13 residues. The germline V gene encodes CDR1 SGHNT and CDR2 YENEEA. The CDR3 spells CASSSQMNTEAFF. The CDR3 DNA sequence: TGTGCCAGCAGCTCGCAGATGAACACTGAAGCTTTCTTT. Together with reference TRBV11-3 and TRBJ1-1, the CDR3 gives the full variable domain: EAGVVQSPRYKIIEKKQPVAFWCNPISGHNTLYWYLQNLGQGPELLIRYENEEAVDDSQLPKDRFSAERLKGVDSTLKIQPAELGDSAVYLCASSSQMNTEAFFGQGTRLTVV.

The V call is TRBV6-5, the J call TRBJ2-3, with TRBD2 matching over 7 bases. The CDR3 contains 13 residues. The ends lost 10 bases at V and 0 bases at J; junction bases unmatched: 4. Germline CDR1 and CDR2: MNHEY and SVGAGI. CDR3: CATGGSSTDTQYF. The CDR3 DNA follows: TGTGCCACAGGCGGGAGTAGCACAGATACGCAGTATTTT.

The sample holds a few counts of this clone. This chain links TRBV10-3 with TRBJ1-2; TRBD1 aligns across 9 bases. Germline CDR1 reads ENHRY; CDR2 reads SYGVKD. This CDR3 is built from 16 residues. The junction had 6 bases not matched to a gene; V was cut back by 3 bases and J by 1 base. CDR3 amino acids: CAISDPGTGNNYGYTF. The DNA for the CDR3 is TGTGCCATCAGTGACCCCGGGACAGGGAATAACTATGGCTACACCTTC.

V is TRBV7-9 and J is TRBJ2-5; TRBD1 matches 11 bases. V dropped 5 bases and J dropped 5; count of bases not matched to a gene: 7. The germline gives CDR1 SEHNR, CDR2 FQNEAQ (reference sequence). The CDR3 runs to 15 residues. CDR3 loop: CASSTGTGGSETQYF. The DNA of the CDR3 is TGTGCCAGCAGCACGGGGACAGGGGGATCGGAGACCCAGTACTTC.

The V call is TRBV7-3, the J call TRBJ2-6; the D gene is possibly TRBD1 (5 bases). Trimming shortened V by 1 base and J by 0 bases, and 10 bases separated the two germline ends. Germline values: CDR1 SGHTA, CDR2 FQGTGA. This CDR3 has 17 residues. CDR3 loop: CASSLMPGLSGANVLTF. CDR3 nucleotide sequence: TGTGCCAGCAGCTTAATGCCAGGGCTCTCTGGGGCCAACGTCCTGACTTTC.

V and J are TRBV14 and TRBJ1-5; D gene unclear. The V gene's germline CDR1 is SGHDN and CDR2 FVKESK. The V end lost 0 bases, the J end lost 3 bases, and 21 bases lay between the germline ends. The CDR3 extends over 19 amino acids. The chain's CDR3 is CASSQDKPTRIFNNQPQHF. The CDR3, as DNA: TGTGCCAGCAGCCAAGATAAACCTACCCGTATTTTCAACAATCAGCCCCAGCATTTT.

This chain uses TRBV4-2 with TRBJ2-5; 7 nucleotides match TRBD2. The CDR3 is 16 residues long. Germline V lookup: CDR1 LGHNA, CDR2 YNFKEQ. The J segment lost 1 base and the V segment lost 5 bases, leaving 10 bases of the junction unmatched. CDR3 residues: CASSRESGNTQETQYF. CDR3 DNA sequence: TGTGCCAGCAGCAGGGAAAGCGGGAACACCCAAGAGACCCAGTACTTC.

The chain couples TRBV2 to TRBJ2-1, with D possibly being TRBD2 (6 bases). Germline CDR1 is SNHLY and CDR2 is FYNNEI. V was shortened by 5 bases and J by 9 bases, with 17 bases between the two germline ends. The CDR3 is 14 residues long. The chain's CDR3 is CASSFSTVEGEQFF. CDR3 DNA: TGTGCCAGCAGTTTTTCGACGGTGGAGGGTGAGCAGTTCTTC.